A selection of T cell receptor beta chains follows, all from one sample in a study of identifying expanded T cells in peripheral blood. Data came from immunoSEQ multiplex PCR; TCRdb stores just in-frame clones and leaves some out. The sample lists about 100,000 clones; over 75% were seen once. Sequences were obtained from blood. These receptors were taken from a person aged 18 to 70 in good health. Both conserved end residues are part of each CDR3. Fields, in order: D gene, J gene, V gene, clone size, CDR3 DNA, CDR3 protein. The D gene is left open where the match is weak. For some rows the clone size is stated as once, few or many, or as a class when expanded; others skip it.

>.|TRBJ2-2|TRBV6-6|.
TGTGCCAGCAGCCTCGAGGCCACCGGGGAGCTGTTTTTT
CASSLEATGELFF
>TRBD1|TRBJ2-7|TRBV5-1|.
TGCGCCAGCAGCTTAGAGGGGGCTAACGAGCAGTACTTC
CASSLEGANEQYF
>.|TRBJ1-1|TRBV9|once
TGTGCCAGCAGCGTCCAGTTGAACACTGAAGCTTTCTTT
CASSVQLNTEAFF
>.|TRBJ1-2|TRBV5-4|.
TGTGCCAGCAGCTTGGACGGGGGCCGCGGGGGCTACACCTTC
CASSLDGGRGGYTF
>TRBD2|TRBJ2-5|TRBV9|.
TGTGCCAGCAGTCCCCCGGGACTAGCGGGCCAAGAGACCCAGTACTTC
CASSPPGLAGQETQYF
>TRBD1|TRBJ1-1|TRBV30|.
TGTGCCTGGAGTGTTCGTGGCAGGGGGACTGAAGCTTTCTTT
CAWSVRGRGTEAFF
>.|TRBJ1-1|TRBV19|.
TGTGCCAGTACGCAGGAGGCCCCATGGGGGGCTTTCTTT
CASTQEAPWGAFF
>.|TRBJ2-3|TRBV29-1|.
TGCAGCGTTGCCCAGGGGCCAGATACGCAGTATTTT
CSVAQGPDTQYF
>.|TRBJ2-1|TRBV27|.
TGTGCCAGCAGGATCGGTTACAATGAGCAGTTCTTC
CASRIGYNEQFF
>.|TRBJ1-4|TRBV7-6|once
TGTGCCAGCAGCTTAAACGGGGTTGAAAAACTGTTTTTT
CASSLNGVEKLFF
>TRBD2|TRBJ2-2|TRBV2|.
TGTGCCAGCAGCCTAGCGGGGGCCACCGGGGAGCTGTTTTTT
CASSLAGATGELFF
>TRBD1|TRBJ1-1|TRBV9|.
TGTGCCAGCAGCCTCCGATCTACAGGGGCGGGGACTGAAGCTTTCTTT
CASSLRSTGAGTEAFF
>TRBD1|TRBJ2-2|TRBV30|.
TGTGCCAAGGACAGGGAGAACACCGGGGAGCTGTTTTTT
CAKDRENTGELFF
>.|TRBJ1-2|TRBV6-1|.
TGTGCCAGCAGTGGGAGTAGGGGGGCCACCTTC
CASSGSRGATF
>.|TRBJ1-1|TRBV19|.
TGTGCCAGTAGTAACCAAGGGGTCAACACTGAAGCTTTCTTT
CASSNQGVNTEAFF
>TRBD1|TRBJ2-1|TRBV6-6|.
TGTGCCAGCAACAGGGGGGTGAGCAATGAGCAGTTCTTC
CASNRGVSNEQFF
>.|TRBJ1-2|TRBV28|.
TGTGCCAGCGGCCGGGGCAGAACTAACTATGGCTACACCTTC
CASGRGRTNYGYTF
>.|TRBJ1-1|TRBV25-1|.
TGTGCCAGCAGCCGCCCCGAGAACACTGAAGCTTTCTTT
CASSRPENTEAFF
>TRBD2|TRBJ2-7|TRBV2|.
TGTGCCAGCAGGGGACTAGCAAAGGTCACCGAGCAGTACTTC
CASRGLAKVTEQYF
>.|TRBJ1-4|TRBV2|medium-sized
TGTGCCAGCAGCGGTGTCCGGGACACTGGAACAGCAACTAATGAAAAACTGTTTTTT
CASSGVRDTGTATNEKLFF
>.|TRBJ1-5|TRBV19|.
TGTGCCACCGCCGGGGGGCAGGGCATGGGCAATCAGCCCCAGCATTTT
CATAGGQGMGNQPQHF
>.|TRBJ2-1|TRBV29-1|.
TGCAGCGTTGAAGATTGGCCAGGTAGCAACACCTATGAGCAGTTCTTC
CSVEDWPGSNTYEQFF
>TRBD2|TRBJ2-5|TRBV30|.
TGTGCCTGGAGTGTACAAGGGGCCGGACTAGCGGGGGAGACCCAGTACTTC
CAWSVQGAGLAGETQYF
>.|TRBJ1-2|TRBV6-1|once
TGTGCCAGCAGTGAAGCCAATCGGGGGCCCGGTGGCTACACCTTC
CASSEANRGPGGYTF
>.|TRBJ2-6|TRBV7-2|.
TGTGCCAGCAGCTTAGGGTCAGGCGCGGTTCGCTCTGGGGCCAACGTCCTGACTTTC
CASSLGSGAVRSGANVLTF
>.|TRBJ2-1|TRBV7-3|.
TGTGCCAGCAGCCAAATAGGGGAGGCACTACTGGAGCAGTTCTTC
CASSQIGEALLEQFF
>.|TRBJ2-3|TRBV9|.
TGTGCCAGCAGCCCGTTGCGCCTCACAGATACGCAGTATTTT
CASSPLRLTDTQYF
>.|TRBJ1-1|TRBV19|.
TGTGCCAGTAGTATAAAGTGGGGAACTGAAGCTTTCTTT
CASSIKWGTEAFF
>TRBD1|TRBJ1-1|TRBV12-5|.
TGTGCTAGTGGTTTGGTATTGACAGGGTCGGGCACTGAAGCTTTCTTT
CASGLVLTGSGTEAFF
>.|TRBJ1-5|TRBV6-1|few
TGTGCCAGCAGGCCACAGTTCCATAGCAATCAGCCCCAGCATTTT
CASRPQFHSNQPQHF
>TRBD1|TRBJ2-7|TRBV2|.
TGTGCCAGCAGGAACAGGGGAAATTCCTACGAGCAGTACTTC
CASRNRGNSYEQYF
>TRBD2|TRBJ2-1|TRBV7-9|.
TGTGCCAGCAGCCCATTCCCCCTAGCGGGGGGGAGCTCCTACAATGAGCAGTTCTTC
CASSPFPLAGGSSYNEQFF
>TRBD1|TRBJ2-3|TRBV6-4|few
TGTGCCAGCAGTGACGGGACAGGGAGCACAGATACGCAGTATTTT
CASSDGTGSTDTQYF
>TRBD1|TRBJ2-7|TRBV2|.
TGTGCCAGCAGTTACAGTCGGACAGGGGGGACCTACGAGCAGTACTTC
CASSYSRTGGTYEQYF
>.|TRBJ1-2|TRBV14|.
TGTGCCAGCAGCCTAGGCCAGGGGCCGTATGGCTACACCTTC
CASSLGQGPYGYTF
>.|TRBJ1-2|TRBV6-1|.
TGTGCCAGCAGTGAATCAGGGGTGAACTATGGCTACACCTTC
CASSESGVNYGYTF
>.|TRBJ2-1|TRBV7-9|.
TGTGCCAGCAGCTCCAACAAGGGGAATGAGCAGTTCTTC
CASSSNKGNEQFF